The present TCR beta chain was sequenced within a study of shared clonotypes between healthy human individuals (dated by TCRdb to about 2020). Broadly, across the study: A couple of women and three men aged 18 to 49 years were included in the cohort. To estimate repertoire size and how much clonotype sharing occurs between individuals, the study deeply sequenced the blood TCR repertoires of five healthy adults. Different laboratories and diverse techniques were used to prepare libraries and sequence TCR repertoires, to increase sequencing depth and limit assay-specific biases. Each donor's leukapheresis produced roughly between about 0.9 and 9.5 billion PBMCs.

This clone was seen more than once but under ten times. The antigen it binds to is not known. Per-base quality was not reported, and no clone a single base away is much larger than it. The same CDR3 can be traced to other DNA sequences in this sample. V gives up 4 bases and J gives up 8 bases, and the segment between their germline ends measures 8 bases. Based on the germline V gene, the CDR1 and CDR2 sequences are MDHEN and SYDVKM. The CDR3 sequence holds 11 residues, the cysteine and phenylalanine included. This entry keeps only the CDR3 DNA: 33 bases, framed from base 1. Donors were healthy HIV-negative adults with no recently reported acute infections or vaccinations. Every donor was a Caucasian adult living in Nashville, Tennessee, USA. In the unsorted samples, 85 million to 100 million PBMCs were counted, and genomic DNA was extracted using the QIAamp DNA Blood Mini kit. After blood collection by leukapheresis, PBMCs were isolated using Ficoll-Histopaque density gradient centrifugation and then cryopreserved in the vapor phase of liquid nitrogen.

Using the deep immunoSEQ assay, TCR CDR3 regions were amplified from genomic DNA by multiplex PCR. For each cell subset, the extracted genomic DNA was distributed evenly across all wells of several immunoSEQ 96-well plates, and each plate served as one replicate. For unsorted PBMC, about 270 ng of genomic DNA, equivalent to roughly 30,000 T cell genomes, went into each replicate PCR. Ten immunoSEQ deep assay plates were used to sequence the unsorted PBMC genomic DNA. Purified libraries were quantified with a Qubit 3.0 fluorometer, sized on a Bioanalyzer 2100, and re-quantified with the KAPA Library Quantification kit. A separate single-read 150-cycle Illumina NextSeq 550 flow cell was used to sequence each immunoSEQ 96-well plate. The paper's processing steps were these. Because only junctional sequences without quality scores were contained in the immunoSEQ output, filtering matching that applied to full-length reads could not be performed. To assign V/J genes and CDR3, sequences were annotated using PyIR, a Python wrapper for IgBLAST v1.9, with IMGT germline references. Reads with weak V/J assignments (E-value above 1e-6), missing CDR3, stop codons, out-of-frame junctions, or ambiguous translated residues were removed. V3J clonotypes were defined as sequences sharing an identical inferred V gene, J gene, and CDR3 amino acid sequence. Percentage overlap between repertoires was computed as shared unique clonotypes divided by the size of the smaller repertoire. Richness of each repertoire was evaluated using RTK rarefaction, the Chao1 estimator, and Recon v2.1 estimates of unobserved clonotypes. TCRdb took this table from immuneACCESS and kept in-frame rearrangements with V and J called. Such tables lack part of the clones; where checked against another copy, unresolved V genes explain under half of the gap, and the rest is unexplained. V and J calls and clone size are those listed in that table; D and trimming were worked out from the DNA. Counted in this sample were 490,000 or so clones; about three quarters of them appeared once. The top ten clonotypes cover approximately 13% of the sample.

What the work shows at the level of the full study, not this receptor alone: Only blood was sampled, and tissue TCR repertoires likely differ from those in blood. The small number of donors limited the genetic and exposure-history diversity represented. Pairwise subsampling led to the expectation that sequencing depth would affect the degree of clonotype sharing among donors.

The source material was PBMCs. The TCR was taken from a middle-aged woman in good health. Some clones in this sample may be carry-over from other donors' samples. The receptor chain draws on TRBV28 and TRBJ1-2, with no D gene named confidently. The bases are TGTGCCAGCAGTTCTCCCAGGGGCTACACCTTC. This sequence encodes CASSSPRGYTF.